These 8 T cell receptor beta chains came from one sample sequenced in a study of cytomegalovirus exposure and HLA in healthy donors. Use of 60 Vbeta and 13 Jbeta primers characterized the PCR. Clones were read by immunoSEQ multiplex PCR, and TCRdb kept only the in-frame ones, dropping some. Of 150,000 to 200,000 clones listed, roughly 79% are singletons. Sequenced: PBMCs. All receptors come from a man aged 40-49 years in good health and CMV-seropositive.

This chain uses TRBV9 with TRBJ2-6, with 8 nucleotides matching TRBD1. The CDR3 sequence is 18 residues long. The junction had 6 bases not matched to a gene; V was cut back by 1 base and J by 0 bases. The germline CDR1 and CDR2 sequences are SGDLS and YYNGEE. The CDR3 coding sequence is TGTGCCAGCAGCGTAAGGGGACAGGTTAGCTCTGGGGCCAACGTCCTGACTTTC. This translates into CASSVRGQVSSGANVLTF.

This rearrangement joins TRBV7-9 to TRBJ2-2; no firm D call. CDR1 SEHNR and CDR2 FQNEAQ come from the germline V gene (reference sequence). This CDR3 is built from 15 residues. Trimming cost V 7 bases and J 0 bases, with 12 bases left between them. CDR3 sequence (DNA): TGTGCCAGCACCCGAGGAGCCGCGAACACCGGGGAGCTGTTTTTT. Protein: CASTRGAANTGELFF.

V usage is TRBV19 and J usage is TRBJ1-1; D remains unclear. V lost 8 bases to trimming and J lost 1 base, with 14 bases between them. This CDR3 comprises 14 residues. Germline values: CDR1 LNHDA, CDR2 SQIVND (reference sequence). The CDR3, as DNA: TGTGCCAGTTTAGACGGGAGTCGGAACACTGAAGCTTTCTTT. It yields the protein CASLDGSRNTEAFF.

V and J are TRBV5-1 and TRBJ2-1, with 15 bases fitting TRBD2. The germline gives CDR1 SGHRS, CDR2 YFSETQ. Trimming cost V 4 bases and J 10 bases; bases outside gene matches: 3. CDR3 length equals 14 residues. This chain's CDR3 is CASSPGTSGREQFF. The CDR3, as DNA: TGCGCCAGCAGCCCCGGGACTAGCGGGAGGGAGCAGTTCTTC.

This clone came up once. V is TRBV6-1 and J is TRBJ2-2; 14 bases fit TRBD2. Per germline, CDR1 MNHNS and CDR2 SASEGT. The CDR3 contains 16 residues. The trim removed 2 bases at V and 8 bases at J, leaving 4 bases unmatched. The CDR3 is CASSEQGTSGRGELFF. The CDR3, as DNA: TGTGCCAGCAGTGAACAAGGGACTAGCGGGAGAGGGGAGCTGTTTTTT.

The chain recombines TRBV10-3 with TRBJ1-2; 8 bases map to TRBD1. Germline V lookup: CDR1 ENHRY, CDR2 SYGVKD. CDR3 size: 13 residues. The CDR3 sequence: CAIGQGINYGYTF. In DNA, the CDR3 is TGTGCTATTGGACAGGGAATTAACTATGGCTACACCTTC.

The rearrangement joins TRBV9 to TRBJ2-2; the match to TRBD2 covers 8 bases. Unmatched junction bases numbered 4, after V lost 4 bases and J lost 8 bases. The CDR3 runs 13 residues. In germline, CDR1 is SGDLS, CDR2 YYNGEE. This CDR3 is CASSPSGSGELFF. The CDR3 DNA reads TGTGCCAGCAGCCCGAGCGGGAGTGGGGAGCTGTTTTTT.

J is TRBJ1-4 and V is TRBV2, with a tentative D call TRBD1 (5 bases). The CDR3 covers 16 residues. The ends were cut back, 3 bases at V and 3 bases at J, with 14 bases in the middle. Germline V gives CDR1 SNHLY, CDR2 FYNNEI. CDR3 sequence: CASSDWGGTANEKLFF. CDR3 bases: TGTGCCAGCAGTGATTGGGGCGGGACGGCTAATGAAAAACTGTTTTTT. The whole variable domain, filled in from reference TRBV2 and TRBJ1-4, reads EPEVTQTPSHQVTQMGQEVILRCVPISNHLYFYWYRQILGQKVEFLVSFYNNEISEKSEIFDDQFSVERPDGSNFTLKIRSTKLEDSAMYFCASSDWGGTANEKLFFGSGTQLSVL.